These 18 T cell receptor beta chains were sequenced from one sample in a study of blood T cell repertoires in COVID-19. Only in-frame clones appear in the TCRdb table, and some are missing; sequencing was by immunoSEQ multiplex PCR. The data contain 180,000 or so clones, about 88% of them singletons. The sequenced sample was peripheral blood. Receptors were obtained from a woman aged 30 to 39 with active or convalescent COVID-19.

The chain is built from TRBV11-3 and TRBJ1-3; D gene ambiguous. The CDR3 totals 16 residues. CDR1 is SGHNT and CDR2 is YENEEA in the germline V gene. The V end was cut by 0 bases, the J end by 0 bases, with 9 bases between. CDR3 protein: CASSLEGLNSGNTIYF. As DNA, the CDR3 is TGTGCCAGCAGCTTAGAGGGCCTGAACTCTGGAAACACCATATATTTT.

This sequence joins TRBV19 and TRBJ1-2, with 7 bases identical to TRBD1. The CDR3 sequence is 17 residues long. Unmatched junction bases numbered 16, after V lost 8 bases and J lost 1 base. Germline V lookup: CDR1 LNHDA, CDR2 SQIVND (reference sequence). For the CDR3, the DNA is TGTGCCAGTCGCTCAACAGGGGCCCCAGACCTTAACTATGGCTACACCTTC. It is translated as CASRSTGAPDLNYGYTF.

CDR3 region: CASSDSGGAADTQYF. Written as DNA, the CDR3 is TGTGCCAGCAGTGACTCCGGGGGGGCCGCAGATACGCAGTATTTT. V and J are TRBV6-4 and TRBJ2-3; 8 positions agree with TRBD2. CDR3 length: 15 residues. Germline V gene data show CDR1 as MRHNA and CDR2 as SNTAGT. Trimming removed 0 bases from V and 4 bases from J; junction bases left unmatched: 3.

CDR3 sequence reads: CATSLQETQYF. The CDR3, as DNA: TGTGCCACCTCCCTCCAAGAGACCCAGTACTTC. The chain combines TRBV5-4 with TRBJ2-5; unclear D gene. Per germline, CDR1 SGHNT and CDR2 YYREEE (reference sequence). Trimming stripped 9 bases from V and 1 base from J, with 7 bases between. This CDR3 comprises 11 residues. The full variable domain, with the rest looked up from reference TRBV5-4 and TRBJ2-5, is ETGVTQSPTHLIKTRGQQVTLRCSSQSGHNTVSWYQQALGQGPQFIFQYYREEENGRGNFPPRFSGLQFPNYSSELNVNALELDDSALYLCATSLQETQYFGPGTRLLVL.

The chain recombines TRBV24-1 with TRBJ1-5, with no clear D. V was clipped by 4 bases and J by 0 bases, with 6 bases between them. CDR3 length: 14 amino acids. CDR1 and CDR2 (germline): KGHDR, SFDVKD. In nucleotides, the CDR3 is TGTGCCACCAGTGACCTATATAGCAATCAGCCCCAGCATTTT. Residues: CATSDLYSNQPQHF.

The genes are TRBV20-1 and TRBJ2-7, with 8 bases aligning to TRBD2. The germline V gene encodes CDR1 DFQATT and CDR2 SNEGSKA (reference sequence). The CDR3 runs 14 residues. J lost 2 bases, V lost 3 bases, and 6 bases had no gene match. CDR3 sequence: CSASWRGAAYEQYF. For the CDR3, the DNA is TGCAGTGCTAGTTGGCGGGGGGCCGCCTACGAGCAGTACTTC.

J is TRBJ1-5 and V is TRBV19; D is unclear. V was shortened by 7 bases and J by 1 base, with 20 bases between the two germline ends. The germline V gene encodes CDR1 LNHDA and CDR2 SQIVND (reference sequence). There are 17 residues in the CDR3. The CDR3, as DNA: TGTGCCAGTAAGTTTAAATTCGGGGTTCGAAGCAATCAGCCCCAGCATTTT. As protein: CASKFKFGVRSNQPQHF.

CDR3 residues: CASSPAGVNTEAFF. The DNA for the CDR3 is TGTGCCAGTAGCCCTGCCGGGGTGAACACTGAAGCTTTCTTT. V usage is TRBV19 and J usage is TRBJ1-1; D call uncertain. Germline V gene sequence: CDR1 LNHDA, CDR2 SQIVND (reference sequence). V dropped 6 bases and J dropped 0 bases, with 11 bases sitting between them. The CDR3 spans 14 residues.

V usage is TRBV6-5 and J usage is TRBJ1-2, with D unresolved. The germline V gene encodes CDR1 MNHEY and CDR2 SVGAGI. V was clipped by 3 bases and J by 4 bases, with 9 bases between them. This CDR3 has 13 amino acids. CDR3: CASSYNSFYGYTF. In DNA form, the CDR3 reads TGTGCCAGCAGTTATAATTCCTTCTATGGCTACACCTTC.

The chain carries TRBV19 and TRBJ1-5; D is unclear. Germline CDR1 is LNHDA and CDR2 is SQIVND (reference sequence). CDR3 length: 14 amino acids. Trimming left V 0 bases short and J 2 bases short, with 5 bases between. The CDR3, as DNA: TGTGCCAGTAGTATAGATGGAGGCAATCAGCCCCAGCATTTT. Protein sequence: CASSIDGGNQPQHF.

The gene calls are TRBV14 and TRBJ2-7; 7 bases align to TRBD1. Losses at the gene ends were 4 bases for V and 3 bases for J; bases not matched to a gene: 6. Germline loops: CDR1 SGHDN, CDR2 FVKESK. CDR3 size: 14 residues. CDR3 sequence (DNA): TGTGCCAGCAGCCTCTATAGGGACAGCTACGAGCAGTACTTC. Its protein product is CASSLYRDSYEQYF. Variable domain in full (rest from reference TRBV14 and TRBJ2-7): EAGVTQFPSHSVIEKGQTVTLRCDPISGHDNLYWYRRVMGKEIKFLLHFVKESKQDESGMPNNRFLAERTGGTYSTLKVQPAELEDSGVYFCASSLYRDSYEQYFGPGTRLTVT.

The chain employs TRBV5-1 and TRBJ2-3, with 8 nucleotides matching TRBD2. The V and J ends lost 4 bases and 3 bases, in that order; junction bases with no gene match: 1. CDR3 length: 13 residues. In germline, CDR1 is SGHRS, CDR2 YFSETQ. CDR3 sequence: CASSGTSTDTQYF. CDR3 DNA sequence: TGCGCCAGCAGCGGGACTAGTACAGATACGCAGTATTTT.

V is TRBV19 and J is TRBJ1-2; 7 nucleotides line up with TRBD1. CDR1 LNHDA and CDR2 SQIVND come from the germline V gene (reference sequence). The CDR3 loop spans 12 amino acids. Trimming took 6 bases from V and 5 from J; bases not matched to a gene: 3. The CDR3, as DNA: TGTGCCAGTAGGACAGGGAGTTATGGCTACACCTTC. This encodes CASRTGSYGYTF. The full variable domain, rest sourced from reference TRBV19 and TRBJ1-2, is DGGITQSPKYLFRKEGQNVTLSCEQNLNHDAMYWYRQDPGQGLRLIYYSQIVNDFQKGDIAEGYSVSREKKESFPLTVTSAQKNPTAFYLCASRTGSYGYTFGSGTRLTVV.

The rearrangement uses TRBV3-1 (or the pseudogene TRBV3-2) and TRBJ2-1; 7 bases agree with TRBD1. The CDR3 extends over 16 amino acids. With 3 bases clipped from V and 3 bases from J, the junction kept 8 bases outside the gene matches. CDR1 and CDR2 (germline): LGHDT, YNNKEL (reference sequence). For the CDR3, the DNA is TGTGCCAGCAGCCAGCAGGGGGTGAGCGGCTACAATGAGCAGTTCTTC. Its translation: CASSQQGVSGYNEQFF.

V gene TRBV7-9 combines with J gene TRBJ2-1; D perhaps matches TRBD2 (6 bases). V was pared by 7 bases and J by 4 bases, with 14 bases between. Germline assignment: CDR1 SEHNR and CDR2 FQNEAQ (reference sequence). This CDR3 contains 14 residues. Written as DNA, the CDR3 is TGTGCCAGCACCGAGGGGCGGGATTACAATGAGCAGTTCTTC. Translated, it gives CASTEGRDYNEQFF. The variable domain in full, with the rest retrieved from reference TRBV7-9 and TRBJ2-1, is DTGVSQNPRHKITKRGQNVTFRCDPISEHNRLYWYRQTLGQGPEFLTYFQNEAQLEKSRLLSDRFSAERPKGSFSTLEIQRTEQGDSAMYLCASTEGRDYNEQFFGPGTRLTVL.

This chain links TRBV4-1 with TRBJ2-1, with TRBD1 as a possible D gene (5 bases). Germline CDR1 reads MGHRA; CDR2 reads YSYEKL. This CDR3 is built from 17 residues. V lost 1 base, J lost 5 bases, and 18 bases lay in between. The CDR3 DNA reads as TGCGCCAGCAGCCAAGGAAGGGGTGTTCGGGTGAACAATGAGCAGTTCTTC. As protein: CASSQGRGVRVNNEQFF.

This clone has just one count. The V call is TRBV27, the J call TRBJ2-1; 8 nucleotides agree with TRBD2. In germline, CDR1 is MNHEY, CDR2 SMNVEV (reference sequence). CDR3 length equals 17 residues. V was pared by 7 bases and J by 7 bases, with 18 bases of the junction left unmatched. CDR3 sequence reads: CASTREGAGVSGNEQFF. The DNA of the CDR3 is TGTGCCAGCACCCGGGAGGGAGCGGGGGTTTCAGGTAATGAGCAGTTCTTC.

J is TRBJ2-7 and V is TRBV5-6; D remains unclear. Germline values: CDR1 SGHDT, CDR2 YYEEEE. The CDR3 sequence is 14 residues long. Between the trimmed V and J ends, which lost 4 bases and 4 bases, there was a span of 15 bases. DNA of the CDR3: TGTGCCAGCAGCCAAACGACGGCGACATACGAGCAGTACTTC. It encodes CASSQTTATYEQYF.